Listed below are T cell receptor beta chains from one sample, sequenced in a study of response to subunit inactivated influenza vaccine. TCRdb fed the RT-PCR reads into MiXCR, producing one record per CDR3 protein. The data show 500,000 to 550,000 distinct CDR3 sequences, roughly 7.6% seen once. This specimen consisted of PBMCs from blood, obtained less than 30 months after vaccination. The receptors here all came from a man between 50 and 69 years old who received an inactivated influenza vaccine. CDR3s include the opening cysteine and the closing phenylalanine or tryptophan. Each record gives: V gene, J gene, CDR3 protein.

TRBV20-1	TRBJ2-7	CSARTDLAGDSYEQYF
TRBV10-1	TRBJ1-1	CASSGTWAGTEAFF
TRBV6-2/TRBV6-3	TRBJ1-1	CASSYAGGTEAFF
TRBV4-2	TRBJ1-1	CASSQDLSGLGEAFF
TRBV20-1	TRBJ1-2	CSARLTGLPGGGYTF
TRBV12-3/TRBV12-4	TRBJ1-1	CASSFVGSTEAFF
TRBV5-1	TRBJ2-1	CASSRLAGGNEQFF
TRBV3-1	TRBJ1-5	CASSQASGQPQHF
TRBV12-3/TRBV12-4	TRBJ2-5	CASSLRASKAQYF
TRBV6-4	TRBJ1-1	CASSDGTLAFF
TRBV29-1	TRBJ1-2	CSGGTVYGYTF
TRBV28	TRBJ2-7	CASSLSATASYEQYF
TRBV5-6	TRBJ1-1	CASHRSVEAFF
TRBV25-1	TRBJ1-1	CASSEGSMNTEAFF
TRBV5-1	TRBJ2-3	CASSGARSFTDTQYF
TRBV7-9	TRBJ1-3	CASSSGTFSRNTIYF
TRBV20-1	TRBJ2-3	CSARPFRDTDTQYF
TRBV4-3	TRBJ1-6	CASSPTVVQGRSPLHF
TRBV5-6	TRBJ1-1	CASSPDRQVMAFF
TRBV3-1	TRBJ1-5	CASTQGHSNQPQHF
TRBV10-3	TRBJ2-7	CAIRLNGGSEQYF
TRBV6-2/TRBV6-3	TRBJ1-1	CASILGRNTEAFF
TRBV10-2	TRBJ1-2	CASEGISMATTF
TRBV12-3/TRBV12-4	TRBJ2-1	CASSPRGAGGNYNEQFF
TRBV12-3/TRBV12-4	TRBJ2-1	CAISLGASGFNYNEQFF
TRBV6-1	TRBJ2-4	CASSQYRGGVQYF
TRBV7-2	TRBJ2-7	CASSLGQGLGSEQYF
TRBV7-6	TRBJ2-5	CASSPLAQGIETQYF
TRBV25-1	TRBJ1-6	CASSEGQGDNSPLHF